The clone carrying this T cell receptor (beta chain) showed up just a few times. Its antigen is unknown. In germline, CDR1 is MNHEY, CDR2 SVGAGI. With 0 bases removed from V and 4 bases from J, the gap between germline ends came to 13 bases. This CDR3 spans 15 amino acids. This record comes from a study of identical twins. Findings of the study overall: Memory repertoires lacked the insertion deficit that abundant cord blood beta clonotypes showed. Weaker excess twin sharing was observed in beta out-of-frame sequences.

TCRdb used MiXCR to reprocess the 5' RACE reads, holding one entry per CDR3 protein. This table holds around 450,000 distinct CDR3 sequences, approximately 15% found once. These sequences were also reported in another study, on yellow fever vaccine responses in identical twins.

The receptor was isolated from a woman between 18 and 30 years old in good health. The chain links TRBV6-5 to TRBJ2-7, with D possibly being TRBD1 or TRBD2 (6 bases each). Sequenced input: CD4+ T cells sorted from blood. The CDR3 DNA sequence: TGTGCCAGCAGTTACTCGACCGGGGGCGGTTACGAGCAGTACTTC. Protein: CASSYSTGGGYEQYF.